The 20 T cell receptor beta chains presented below share a single source sample, sequenced in a study of blood T cell repertoires in COVID-19. Some clones are missing from TCRdb's copy, which holds only in-frame ones; the method was immunoSEQ multiplex PCR. The sample gives 50,000 to 65,000 clones, 88% of which show up once; approximately 4.8% is in the top ten. Sample: peripheral blood. The receptors derive from a man aged 55-75 years with acute or convalescent COVID-19.

The chain recombines TRBV5-8 with TRBJ2-2; possible D gene TRBD2, 6 bases. V gave up 3 bases and J gave up 5 bases, with 17 bases separating them. This CDR3 spans 16 amino acids. Germline V gene sequence: CDR1 SGHTS, CDR2 YDEGEE. CDR3 bases: TGTGCCAGCAGCTGGGGTCGACTAGGAATAACCGGGGAGCTGTTTTTT. Translation: CASSWGRLGITGELFF.

V and J are TRBV27 and TRBJ2-6; 8 bases map to TRBD1. V was clipped by 3 bases and J by 4 bases; unmatched bases: 5. Germline V gene lookup returns CDR1 MNHEY and CDR2 SMNVEV (reference sequence). CDR3 length equals 16 residues. The CDR3 loop is CASSFNRGSGANVLTF. CDR3 coding DNA: TGTGCCAGCAGTTTCAACAGGGGGTCCGGGGCCAACGTCCTGACTTTC.

The chain is built from TRBV7-9 and TRBJ1-5; D is unresolved. The CDR3 runs 15 residues. CDR1 and CDR2 from the germline V gene are SEHNR and FQNEAQ (reference sequence). The V end was cut by 5 bases, the J end by 4 bases, with 15 bases between. The CDR3 loop reads CASSPPGHLNQPQHF. The CDR3 DNA is TGTGCCAGCAGCCCCCCTGGGCACCTAAATCAGCCCCAGCATTTT.

The genes are TRBV24-1 and TRBJ1-5; tentatively, D is TRBD1 (5 bases). The CDR3 loop spans 14 amino acids. The V and J ends lost 2 bases and 7 bases respectively, with 11 bases between them. Germline lookup yields CDR1 KGHDR and CDR2 SFDVKD. CDR3 protein: CATSDSGMGQPQHF. In nucleotides, the CDR3 is TGTGCCACCAGTGATTCAGGGATGGGCCAGCCCCAGCATTTT.

The chain recombines TRBV28 with TRBJ2-6; 7 positions agree with TRBD1. Germline V gene data show CDR1 as MDHEN and CDR2 as SYDVKM. The CDR3 loop spans 17 amino acids. Germline trimming cut 6 bases from V and 0 bases from J; bases unmatched to any gene: 8. Here the CDR3 DNA reads TGTGCCAGCAGCGGGGACAGCTATTACTCTGGGGCCAACGTCCTGACTTTC. The encoded protein is CASSGDSYYSGANVLTF. The variable domain in full, completed from reference TRBV28 and TRBJ2-6, reads DVKVTQSSRYLVKRTGEKVFLECVQDMDHENMFWYRQDPGLGLRLIYFSYDVKMKEKGDIPEGYSVSREKKERFSLILESASTNQTSMYLCASSGDSYYSGANVLTFGAGSRLTVL.

The chain combines TRBV18 with TRBJ2-7; D remains unclear. This CDR3 region has 13 residues. Germline values: CDR1 KGHSH, CDR2 LQKENI. V was shortened by 2 bases and J by 0 bases, with 5 bases between the two germline ends. This CDR3 reads CASSPRSSYEQYF. DNA of the CDR3: TGTGCCAGCTCACCAAGGAGCTCCTACGAGCAGTACTTC.

This rearrangement joins TRBV5-4 to TRBJ2-7; TRBD2 matches at 7 bases. CDR3 length: 13 residues. V lost 3 bases to trimming and J lost 3 bases; unmatched junction nucleotides: 3. Germline loops: CDR1 SGHNT, CDR2 YYREEE (reference sequence). The CDR3 loop reads CASSSRDYYEQYF. CDR3 DNA sequence: TGTGCCAGCAGCTCCCGGGACTACTACGAGCAGTACTTC.

The chain joins TRBV28 to TRBJ2-7; 7 bases are shared with TRBD1. V was clipped by 8 bases and J by 0 bases; unmatched bases: 13. The CDR3 has 16 residues. CDR1 is MDHEN, CDR2 SYDVKM, per germline. The CDR3 loop is CASEGMDRRSSYEQYF. The DNA of the CDR3 is TGTGCCAGCGAGGGAATGGACAGGCGTTCCTCCTACGAGCAGTACTTC. The full variable domain, with the rest looked up from reference TRBV28 and TRBJ2-7, is DVKVTQSSRYLVKRTGEKVFLECVQDMDHENMFWYRQDPGLGLRLIYFSYDVKMKEKGDIPEGYSVSREKKERFSLILESASTNQTSMYLCASEGMDRRSSYEQYFGPGTRLTVT.

This clone was seen once. J is TRBJ2-4 and V is TRBV7-2; TRBD2 matches 8 bases. Germline V CDR1 and CDR2: SGHTA, FQGNSA. V lost 1 base and J lost 6; bases outside the gene matches: 5. This CDR3 is 15 amino acids long. This chain's CDR3 is CASSLEAGARNIQYF. For the CDR3, the DNA is TGTGCCAGCAGCTTAGAAGCGGGAGCGCGAAACATTCAGTACTTC.

CDR3 DNA sequence: TGTGCCAGACTCGAAGGATGGGAGAGGCAGTTCTTC. This codes for CARLEGWERQFF. V is TRBV21-1 and J is TRBJ2-1; the table's D call of TRBD2 was not tested on the DNA. TRBV21-1 counts as a pseudogene. The CDR3 spans 12 residues.

The table lists this clone with a count of one. The chain joins TRBV30 to TRBJ1-4; 7 positions agree with TRBD1. There are 14 residues in the CDR3. Germline loops: CDR1 GTSNPN, CDR2 SVGIG (reference sequence). The V segment lost 5 bases and the J segment 7 bases; nucleotides outside the gene matches: 10. The CDR3 spells CAWGTRGGGEKLFF. CDR3 nucleotides: TGTGCCTGGGGTACAAGAGGGGGCGGTGAAAAACTGTTTTTT.

CDR3 region: CASSPRQGRETQYF. CDR3 nucleotides: TGTGCCAGCTCACCAAGACAGGGCCGGGAGACCCAGTACTTC. The genes are TRBV18 and TRBJ2-5; 7 bases are shared with TRBD1. With V trimmed by 2 bases and J by 5 bases, 5 bases remained unmatched. The germline V gene has CDR1 KGHSH and CDR2 LQKENI. The CDR3 extends over 14 amino acids.

The genes are TRBV18 and TRBJ2-1, with 7 bases that match TRBD2. Germline trimming cut 2 bases from V and 6 bases from J; bases unmatched to any gene: 7. Germline V gives CDR1 KGHSH, CDR2 LQKENI. This CDR3 region has 15 residues. CDR3 DNA sequence: TGTGCCAGCTCACCAGGGGCGGGAGCTGCCAATGAGCAGTTCTTC. Translated, it gives CASSPGAGAANEQFF.

This clone was observed once. The V gene is TRBV19, the J gene TRBJ1-5, with TRBD1 identical over 9 bases. J lost 6 bases, V lost 5 bases, and 17 bases had no gene match. This CDR3 spans 18 amino acids. The germline gives CDR1 LNHDA, CDR2 SQIVND (reference sequence). The CDR3, as DNA: TGTGCCAGTAGTCCCAAGACCCTCACAGGGGGCGGGGGTCAGCCCCAGCATTTT. As protein: CASSPKTLTGGGGQPQHF.

This clone turned up a few times. The V call is TRBV10-2, the J call TRBJ1-4, with TRBD1 identical over 9 bases. Germline CDR1 is WSHSY and CDR2 is SAAADI. The CDR3 consists of 14 residues. The V and J ends lost 6 bases and 7 bases, in that order; junction bases with no gene match: 6. CDR3 DNA sequence: TGCGCCAGCAGAACACAGGGGGCCGGTGAAAAACTGTTTTTT. Protein: CASRTQGAGEKLFF.

The J gene is TRBJ2-1, the V gene TRBV5-5, with 9 bases matching TRBD2. The CDR3 has 15 residues. Per the germline V gene, CDR1 is SGHKS and CDR2 is YYEKEE (reference sequence). Trimming removed 2 bases from V and 4 bases from J; junction bases left unmatched: 4. In DNA form, the CDR3 reads TGTGCCAGCAGCTTCGGGACTAGCATATACAATGAGCAGTTCTTC. Encoded protein: CASSFGTSIYNEQFF.

V usage is TRBV6-6 and J usage is TRBJ1-5; perhaps TRBD1 as D (5 bases). V was trimmed by 6 bases and J by 5 bases, leaving 11 bases between them. Germline V gene data show CDR1 as MNHNY and CDR2 as SVGAGI (reference sequence). The CDR3 loop spans 13 amino acids. The CDR3 region is CASREGAYQPQHF. In DNA form, the CDR3 reads TGTGCCAGCAGGGAAGGGGCTTATCAGCCCCAGCATTTT.

This chain connects TRBV3-1 (or the pseudogene TRBV3-2) to TRBJ2-7; the match to TRBD2 covers 8 bases. The junction had 9 bases not matched to a gene; V was cut back by 0 bases and J by 2 bases. Germline lookup yields CDR1 LGHDT and CDR2 YNNKEL (reference sequence). This CDR3 comprises 17 residues. The CDR3 nucleotides read TGTGCCAGCAGCCAAGAATTCGGGACTAGATTTACCTACGAGCAGTACTTC. Its translation: CASSQEFGTRFTYEQYF.

This clone was seen just once. The chain carries TRBV7-2 and TRBJ2-3; 8 positions agree with TRBD2. V was pared by 5 bases and J by 9 bases, with 7 bases of the junction left unmatched. From germline, CDR1 is SGHTA and CDR2 FQGNSA. The CDR3 is 13 amino acids. The DNA for the CDR3 is TGTGCCAGCAGCACACCAGCGGGAGAAACGCAGTATTTT. This codes for CASSTPAGETQYF. Looking up the rest from reference TRBV7-2 and TRBJ2-3 gives the full variable domain: GAGVSQSPSNKVTEKGKDVELRCDPISGHTALYWYRQSLGQGLEFLIYFQGNSAPDKSGLPSDRFSAERTGGSVSTLTIQRTQQEDSAVYLCASSTPAGETQYFGPGTRLTVL.

In this sample, this clone turned up once. The CDR3 DNA is TGTGCCAGCAGCTCCCGACCGACAGGGACCGGGCCGGGGACGCAGTATTTT. It is translated as CASSSRPTGTGPGTQYF. The chain joins TRBV7-3 to TRBJ2-3; 7 nucleotides line up with TRBD1. CDR1 is SGHTA and CDR2 is FQGTGA in the germline V gene. This CDR3 has 17 residues. Trimming removed 4 bases from V and 9 bases from J; junction bases left unmatched: 19.